The source of this T cell receptor beta chain is a study of blood T cell repertoires in COVID-19. For the study at large: The United States, Italy and Spain provided the acute and convalescent COVID-19 samples. Nucleic acid was either cDNA or gDNA, and it came from T cells, B-cell-depleted T cells, or PBMCs.

In the original workflow: Reference gene primer amplification in the assay estimated nucleated cell counts. Assay used: immunoSEQ multiplex PCR; TCRdb lists only in-frame clones, some missing. That table gives V, J and clone size, and the DNA gave D and trimming. The sample has approximately 270,000 clones, about 89% seen once; the top ten hold approximately 0.84%. Per germline, CDR1 MDHEN and CDR2 SYDVKM. With V trimmed by 3 bases and J by 4 bases, 10 bases remained unmatched. The CDR3 loop spans 16 amino acids. The sequence was obtained from a young man with acute or convalescent COVID-19. The chain uses TRBV28 and TRBJ1-1; TRBD1 matches at 8 bases. Sequencing was done on a sample of peripheral blood. The CDR3 spells CASSFMQGARITEAFF. The CDR3 DNA follows: TGTGCCAGCAGTTTCATGCAGGGGGCGCGCATCACTGAAGCTTTCTTT.